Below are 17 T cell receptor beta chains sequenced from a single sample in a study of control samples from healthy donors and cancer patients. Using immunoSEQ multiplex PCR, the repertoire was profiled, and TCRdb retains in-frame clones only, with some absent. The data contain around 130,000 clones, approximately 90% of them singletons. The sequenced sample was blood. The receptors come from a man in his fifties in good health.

CDR3 coding DNA: TGTGCCAGCAGCCCTTATAACACGAACACCGGGGAGCTGTTTTTT. This sequence encodes CASSPYNTNTGELFF. This sequence joins TRBV7-3 and TRBJ2-2; D call uncertain. Trimming pared 5 bases from V and 0 bases from J, leaving 10 bases between. CDR3 size: 15 residues. Germline V CDR1 and CDR2: SGHTA, FQGTGA.

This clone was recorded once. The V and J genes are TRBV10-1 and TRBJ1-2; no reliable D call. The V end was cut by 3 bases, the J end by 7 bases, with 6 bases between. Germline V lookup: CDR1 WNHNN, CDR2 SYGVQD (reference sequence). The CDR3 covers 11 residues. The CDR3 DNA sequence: TGCGCCAGCAGTGATGGAATTGGCTACACCTTC. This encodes CASSDGIGYTF.

In DNA, the CDR3 is TGCAGTGCTAGTGAGGGGACGCTCTACAATGAGCAGTTCTTC. This translates into CSASEGTLYNEQFF. The V and J genes are TRBV20-1 and TRBJ2-1, with D perhaps matching TRBD1 or TRBD2 (5 bases each). CDR1 and CDR2 from the germline V gene are DFQATT and SNEGSKA (reference sequence). The CDR3 sequence is 14 residues long. V was pared by 3 bases and J by 3 bases, with 12 bases between.

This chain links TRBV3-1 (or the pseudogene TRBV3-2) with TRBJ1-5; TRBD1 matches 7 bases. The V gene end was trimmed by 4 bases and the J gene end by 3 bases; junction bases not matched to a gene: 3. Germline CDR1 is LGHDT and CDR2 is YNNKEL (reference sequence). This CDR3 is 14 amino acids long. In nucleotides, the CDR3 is TGTGCCAGCAGCCTACAGGGGTCCAATCAGCCCCAGCATTTT. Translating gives CASSLQGSNQPQHF.

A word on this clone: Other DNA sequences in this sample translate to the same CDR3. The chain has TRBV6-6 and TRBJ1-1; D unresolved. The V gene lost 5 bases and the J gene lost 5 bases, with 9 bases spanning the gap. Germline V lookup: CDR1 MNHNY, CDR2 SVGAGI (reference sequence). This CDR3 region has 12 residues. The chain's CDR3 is CASSLGRTEAFF. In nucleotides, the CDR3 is TGTGCCAGCAGTCTGGGGAGGACTGAAGCTTTCTTT.

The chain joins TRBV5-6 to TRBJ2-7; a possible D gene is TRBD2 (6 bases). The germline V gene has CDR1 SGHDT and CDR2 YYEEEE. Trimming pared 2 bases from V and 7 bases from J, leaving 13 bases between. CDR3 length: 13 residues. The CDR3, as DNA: TGTGCCAGCAGCTTTCCCCAGGGAGGTGAGCAGTACTTC. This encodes CASSFPQGGEQYF. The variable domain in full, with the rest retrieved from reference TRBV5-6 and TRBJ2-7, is DAGVTQSPTHLIKTRGQQVTLRCSPKSGHDTVSWYQQALGQGPQFIFQYYEEEERQRGNFPDRFSGHQFPNYSSELNVNALLLGDSALYLCASSFPQGGEQYFGPGTRLTVT.

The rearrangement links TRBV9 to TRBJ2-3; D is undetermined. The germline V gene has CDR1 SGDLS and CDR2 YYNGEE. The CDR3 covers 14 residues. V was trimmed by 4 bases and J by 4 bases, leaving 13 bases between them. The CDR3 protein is CASSLDPGADTQYF. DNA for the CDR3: TGTGCCAGCAGCCTCGACCCGGGCGCAGATACGCAGTATTTT.

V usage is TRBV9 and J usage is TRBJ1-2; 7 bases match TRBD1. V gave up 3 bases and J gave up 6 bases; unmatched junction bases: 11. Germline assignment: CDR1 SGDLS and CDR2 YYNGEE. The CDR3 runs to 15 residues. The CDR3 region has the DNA TGTGCCAGCAGCGGTCAAAGTCCGGGACAGCATGGCTACACCTTC. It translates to CASSGQSPGQHGYTF. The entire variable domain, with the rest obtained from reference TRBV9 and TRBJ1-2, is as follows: DSGVTQTPKHLITATGQRVTLRCSPRSGDLSVYWYQQSLDQGLQFLIQYYNGEERAKGNILERFSAQQFPDLHSELNLSSLELGDSALYFCASSGQSPGQHGYTFGSGTRLTVV.

Here the CDR3 DNA reads TGTGCCAGCAGTGAAACAGGGGCGGGGGAGCAGTACTTC. Translating it yields CASSETGAGEQYF. The rearrangement joins TRBV4-2 to TRBJ2-7; perhaps TRBD1 as D (7 bases). The V and J ends lost 6 bases and 7 bases respectively, with 16 bases between them. CDR1 LGHNA and CDR2 YNFKEQ come from the germline V gene. The CDR3 runs to 13 residues.

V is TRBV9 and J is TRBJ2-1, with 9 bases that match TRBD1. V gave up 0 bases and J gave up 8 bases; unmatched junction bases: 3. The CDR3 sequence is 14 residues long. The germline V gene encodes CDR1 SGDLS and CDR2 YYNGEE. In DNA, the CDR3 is TGTGCCAGCAGCGTAGGGGGGACAGGGCATGAGCAGTTCTTC. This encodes CASSVGGTGHEQFF.

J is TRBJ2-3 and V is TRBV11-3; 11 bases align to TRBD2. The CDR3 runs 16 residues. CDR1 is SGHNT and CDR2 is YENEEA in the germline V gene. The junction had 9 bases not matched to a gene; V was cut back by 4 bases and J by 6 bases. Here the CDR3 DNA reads TGTGCCAGCAGCTCGGGGGTAGCGGGGGGGCTGGATACGCAGTATTTT. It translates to CASSSGVAGGLDTQYF.

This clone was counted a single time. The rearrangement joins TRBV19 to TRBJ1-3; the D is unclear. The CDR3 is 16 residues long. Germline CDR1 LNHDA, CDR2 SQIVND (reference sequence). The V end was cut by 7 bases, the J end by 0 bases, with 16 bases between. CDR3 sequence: CASNPRPGSSGNTIYF. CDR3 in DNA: TGTGCCAGTAATCCCCGGCCGGGGAGCTCTGGAAACACCATATATTTT.

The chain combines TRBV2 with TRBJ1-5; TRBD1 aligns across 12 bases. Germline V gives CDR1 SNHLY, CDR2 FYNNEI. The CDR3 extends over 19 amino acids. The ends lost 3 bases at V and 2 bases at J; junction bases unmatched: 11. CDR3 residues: CASSDPGTGGNGGNQPQHF. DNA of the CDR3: TGTGCCAGCAGTGATCCCGGGACAGGGGGCAATGGGGGCAATCAGCCCCAGCATTTT.

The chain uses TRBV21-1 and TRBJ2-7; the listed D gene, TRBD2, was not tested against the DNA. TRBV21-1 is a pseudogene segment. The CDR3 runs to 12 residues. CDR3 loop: CASPWSYYEQYF. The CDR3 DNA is TGTGCCAGCCCTTGGAGCTACTACGAGCAGTACTTC.

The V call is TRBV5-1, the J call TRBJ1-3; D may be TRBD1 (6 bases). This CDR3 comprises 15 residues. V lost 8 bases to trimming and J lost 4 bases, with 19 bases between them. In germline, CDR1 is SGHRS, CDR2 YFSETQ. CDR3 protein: CASSPAGGSGNTIYF. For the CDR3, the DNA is TGCGCCAGTTCGCCGGCTGGGGGCTCGGGAAACACCATATATTTT. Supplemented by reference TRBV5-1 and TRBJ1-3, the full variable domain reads KAGVTQTPRYLIKTRGQQVTLSCSPISGHRSVSWYQQTPGQGLQFLFEYFSETQRNKGNFPGRFSGRQFSNSRSEMNVSTLELGDSALYLCASSPAGGSGNTIYFGEGSWLTVV.

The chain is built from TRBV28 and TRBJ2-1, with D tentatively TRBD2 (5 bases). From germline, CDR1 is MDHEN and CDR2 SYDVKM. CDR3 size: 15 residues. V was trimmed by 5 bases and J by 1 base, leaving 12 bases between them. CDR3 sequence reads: CASSPRRGSYNEQFF. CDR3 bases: TGTGCCAGCAGTCCCCGTAGAGGGTCCTACAATGAGCAGTTCTTC. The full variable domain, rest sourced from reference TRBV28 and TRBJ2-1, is DVKVTQSSRYLVKRTGEKVFLECVQDMDHENMFWYRQDPGLGLRLIYFSYDVKMKEKGDIPEGYSVSREKKERFSLILESASTNQTSMYLCASSPRRGSYNEQFFGPGTRLTVL.

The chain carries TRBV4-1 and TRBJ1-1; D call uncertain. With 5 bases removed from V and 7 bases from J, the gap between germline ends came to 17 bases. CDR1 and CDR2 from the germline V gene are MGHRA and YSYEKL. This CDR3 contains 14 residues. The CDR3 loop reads CASSLNELMNEAFF. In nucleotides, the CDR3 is TGCGCCAGCAGCTTAAATGAGTTGATGAATGAAGCTTTCTTT.